The text below deals with one TCR beta chain. Its antigen is undetermined. CD8 cells classed as naive were CD45RO-negative and positively selected for CCR7, excluding terminally differentiated effector memory CD45RA+ cells. The data were taken from a study of shared clonotypes between healthy human individuals. Study-level points and caveats: Shared across several donors were around 5% of the naive CD4 clonotypes.

Using immunoSEQ multiplex PCR, the repertoire was profiled, and TCRdb retains in-frame clones only, with some absent. This table has about 680,000 clones, approximately 90% appearing once. Looked up from germline, CDR1 is SGDLS and CDR2 is YYNGEE. CDR3 length: 15 amino acids. Trimming took off 1 base at V and 4 bases at J, with 14 bases between the two ends. The sequenced sample was naive CD8+ T cells sorted from blood. The chain has TRBV9 and TRBJ2-5, with D possibly TRBD2 on 5 matching bases. This receptor was obtained from a man aged 25-40 years in good health. The CDR3 DNA reads as TGTGCCAGCAGCGTAATGCCGGGGTTAACAGAGACCCAGTACTTC. Amino acids: CASSVMPGLTETQYF.